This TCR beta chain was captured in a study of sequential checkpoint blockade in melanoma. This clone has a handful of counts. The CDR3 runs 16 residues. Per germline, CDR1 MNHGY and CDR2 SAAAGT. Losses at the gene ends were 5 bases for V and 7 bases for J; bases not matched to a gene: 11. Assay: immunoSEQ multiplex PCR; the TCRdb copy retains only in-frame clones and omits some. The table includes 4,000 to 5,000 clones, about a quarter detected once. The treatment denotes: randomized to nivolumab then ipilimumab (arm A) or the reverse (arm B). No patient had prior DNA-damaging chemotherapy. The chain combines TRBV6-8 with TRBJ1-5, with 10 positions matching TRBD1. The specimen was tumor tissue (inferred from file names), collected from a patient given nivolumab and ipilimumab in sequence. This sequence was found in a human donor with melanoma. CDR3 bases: TGTGCCAGCAGTGCGGACAGGGGGGTGGTGGGACAGCCCCAGCATTTT. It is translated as CASSADRGVVGQPQHF.